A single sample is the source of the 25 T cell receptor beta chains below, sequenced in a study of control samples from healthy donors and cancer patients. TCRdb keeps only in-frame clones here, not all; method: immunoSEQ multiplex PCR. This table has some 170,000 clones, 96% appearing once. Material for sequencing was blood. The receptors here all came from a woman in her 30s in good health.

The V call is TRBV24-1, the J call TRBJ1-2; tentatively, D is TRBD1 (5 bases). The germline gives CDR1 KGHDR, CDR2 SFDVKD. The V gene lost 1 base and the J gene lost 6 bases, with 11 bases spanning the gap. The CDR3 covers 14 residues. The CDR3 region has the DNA TGTGCCACCAGTGATTTCGGGGCGGTGAATGGCTACACCTTC. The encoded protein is CATSDFGAVNGYTF.

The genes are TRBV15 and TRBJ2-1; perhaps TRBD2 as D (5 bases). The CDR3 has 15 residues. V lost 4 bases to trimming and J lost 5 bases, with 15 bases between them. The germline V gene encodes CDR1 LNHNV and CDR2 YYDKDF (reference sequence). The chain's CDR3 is CATSKDGEPDNEQFF. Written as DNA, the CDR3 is TGTGCCACCAGCAAAGATGGGGAGCCGGACAATGAGCAGTTCTTC.

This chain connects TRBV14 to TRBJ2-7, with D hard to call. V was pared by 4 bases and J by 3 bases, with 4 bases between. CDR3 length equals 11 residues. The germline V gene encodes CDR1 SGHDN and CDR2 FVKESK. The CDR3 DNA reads TGTGCCAGCAGCCTCGGCTACGAGCAGTACTTC. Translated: CASSLGYEQYF.

The DNA for the CDR3 is TGTGCCACCAGTGATCAAGGTAGTCAGCCCCAGCATTTT. It is translated as CATSDQGSQPQHF. This chain connects TRBV24-1 to TRBJ1-5; no clear D. The CDR3 sequence is 13 residues long. V dropped 3 bases and J dropped 6 bases, with 8 bases sitting between them. The V gene's germline CDR1 is KGHDR and CDR2 SFDVKD.

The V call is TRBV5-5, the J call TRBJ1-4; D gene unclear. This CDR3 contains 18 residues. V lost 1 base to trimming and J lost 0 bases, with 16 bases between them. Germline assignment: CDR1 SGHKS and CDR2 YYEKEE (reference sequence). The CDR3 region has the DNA TGTGCCAGCAGCTTGAGAGGGCCAGTAGTTGCAACTAATGAAAAACTGTTTTTT. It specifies CASSLRGPVVATNEKLFF.

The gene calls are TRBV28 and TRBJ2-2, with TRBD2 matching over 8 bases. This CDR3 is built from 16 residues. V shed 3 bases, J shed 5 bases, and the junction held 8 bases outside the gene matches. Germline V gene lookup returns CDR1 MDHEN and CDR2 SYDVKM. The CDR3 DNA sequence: TGTGCCAGCAGTTTGGGCGGGAGGTCGTGGACCGGGGAGCTGTTTTTT. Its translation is CASSLGGRSWTGELFF.

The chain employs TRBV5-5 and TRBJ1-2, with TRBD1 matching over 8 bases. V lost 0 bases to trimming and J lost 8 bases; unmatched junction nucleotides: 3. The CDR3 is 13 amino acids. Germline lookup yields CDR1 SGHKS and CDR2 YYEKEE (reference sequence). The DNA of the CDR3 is TGTGCCAGCAGCTTGGTACAGGGGGTAGGCTACACCTTC. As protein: CASSLVQGVGYTF.

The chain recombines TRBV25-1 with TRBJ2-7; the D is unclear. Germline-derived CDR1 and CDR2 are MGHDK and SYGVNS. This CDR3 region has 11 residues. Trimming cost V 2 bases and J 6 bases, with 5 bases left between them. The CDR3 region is CASSEGLEQYF. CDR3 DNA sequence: TGTGCCAGCAGTGAAGGGCTCGAGCAGTACTTC.

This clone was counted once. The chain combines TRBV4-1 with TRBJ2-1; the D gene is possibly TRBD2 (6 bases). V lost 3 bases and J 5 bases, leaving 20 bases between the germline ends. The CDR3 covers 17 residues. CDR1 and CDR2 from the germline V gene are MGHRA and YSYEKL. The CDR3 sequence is CASSQLEGLARDNEQFF. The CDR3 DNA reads TGCGCCAGCAGCCAGCTAGAAGGGCTAGCGAGGGACAATGAGCAGTTCTTC.

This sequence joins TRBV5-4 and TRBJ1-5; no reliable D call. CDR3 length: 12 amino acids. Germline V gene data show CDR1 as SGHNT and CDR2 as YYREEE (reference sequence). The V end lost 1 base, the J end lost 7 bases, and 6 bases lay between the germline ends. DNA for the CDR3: TGTGCCAGCAGCTTGATCGGCCAGCCCCAGCATTTT. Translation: CASSLIGQPQHF.

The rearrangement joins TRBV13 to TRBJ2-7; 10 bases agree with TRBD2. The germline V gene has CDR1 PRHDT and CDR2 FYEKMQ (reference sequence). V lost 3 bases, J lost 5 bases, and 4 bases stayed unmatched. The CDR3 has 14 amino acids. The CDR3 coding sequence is TGTGCCAGCAGCTTGAGTCTAGCGGGAGACGAGCAGTACTTC. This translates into CASSLSLAGDEQYF.

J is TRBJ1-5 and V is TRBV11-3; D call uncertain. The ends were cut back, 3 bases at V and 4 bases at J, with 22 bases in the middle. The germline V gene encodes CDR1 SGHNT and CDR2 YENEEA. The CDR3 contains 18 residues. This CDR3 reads CASSFCWQSPAKNQPQHF. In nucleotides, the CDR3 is TGTGCCAGCAGCTTCTGCTGGCAGTCACCAGCCAAAAATCAGCCCCAGCATTTT.

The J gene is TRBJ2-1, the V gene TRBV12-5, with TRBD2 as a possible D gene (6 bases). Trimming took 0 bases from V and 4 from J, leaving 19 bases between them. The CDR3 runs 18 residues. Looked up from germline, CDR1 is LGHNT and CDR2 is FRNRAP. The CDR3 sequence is CASGLVGSAGIPYNEQFF. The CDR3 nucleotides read TGTGCTAGTGGTTTGGTAGGGTCGGCGGGAATACCTTACAATGAGCAGTTCTTC.

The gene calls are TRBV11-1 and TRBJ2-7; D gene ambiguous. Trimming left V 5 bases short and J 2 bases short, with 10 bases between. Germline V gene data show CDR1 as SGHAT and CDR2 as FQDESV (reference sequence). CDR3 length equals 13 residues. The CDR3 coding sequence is TGTGCCAGCAGCCCTATCACCGCCTACGAGCAGTACTTC. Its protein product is CASSPITAYEQYF.

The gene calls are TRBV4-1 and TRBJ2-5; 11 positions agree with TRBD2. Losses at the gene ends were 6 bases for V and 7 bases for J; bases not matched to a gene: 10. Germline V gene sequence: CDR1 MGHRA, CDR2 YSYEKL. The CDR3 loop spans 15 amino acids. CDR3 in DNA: TGCGCCAGCAGTTCGGGTAGCGGGGGGGCTTCGACCCAGTACTTC. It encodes CASSSGSGGASTQYF.

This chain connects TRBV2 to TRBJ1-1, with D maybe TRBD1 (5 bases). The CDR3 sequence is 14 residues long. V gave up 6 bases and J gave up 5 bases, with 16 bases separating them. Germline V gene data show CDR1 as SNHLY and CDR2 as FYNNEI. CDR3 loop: CASRDGHEGTEAFF. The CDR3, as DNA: TGTGCCAGCAGAGATGGACACGAGGGGACTGAAGCTTTCTTT. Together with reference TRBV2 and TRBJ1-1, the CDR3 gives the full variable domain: EPEVTQTPSHQVTQMGQEVILRCVPISNHLYFYWYRQILGQKVEFLVSFYNNEISEKSEIFDDQFSVERPDGSNFTLKIRSTKLEDSAMYFCASRDGHEGTEAFFGQGTRLTVV.

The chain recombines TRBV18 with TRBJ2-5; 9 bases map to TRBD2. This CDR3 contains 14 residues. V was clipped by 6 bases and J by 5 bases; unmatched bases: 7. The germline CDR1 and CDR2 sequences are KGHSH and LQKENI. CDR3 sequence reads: CASSSWTSDETQYF. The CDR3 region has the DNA TGTGCCAGCTCCTCCTGGACTAGCGACGAGACCCAGTACTTC.

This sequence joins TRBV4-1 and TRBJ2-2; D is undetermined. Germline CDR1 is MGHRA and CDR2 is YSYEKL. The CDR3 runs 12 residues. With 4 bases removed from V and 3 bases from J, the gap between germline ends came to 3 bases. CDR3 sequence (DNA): TGCGCCAGCAGCCTTTACACCGGGGAGCTGTTTTTT. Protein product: CASSLYTGELFF.

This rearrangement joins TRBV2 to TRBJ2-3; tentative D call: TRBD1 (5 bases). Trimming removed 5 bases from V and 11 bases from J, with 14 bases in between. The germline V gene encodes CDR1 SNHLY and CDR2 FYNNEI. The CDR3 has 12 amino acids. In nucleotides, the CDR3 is TGTGCCAGCAGTCCCGACAGCCCTTTGCAGTATTTT. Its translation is CASSPDSPLQYF.

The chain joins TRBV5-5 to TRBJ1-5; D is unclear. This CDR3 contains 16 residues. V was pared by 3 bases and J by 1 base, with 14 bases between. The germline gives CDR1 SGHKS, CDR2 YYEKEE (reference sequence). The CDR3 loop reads CASSSLPTYSNQPQHF. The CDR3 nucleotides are TGTGCCAGCAGCTCCTTGCCGACATACAGCAATCAGCCCCAGCATTTT. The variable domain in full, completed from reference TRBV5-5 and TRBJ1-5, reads DAGVTQSPTHLIKTRGQQVTLRCSPISGHKSVSWYQQVLGQGPQFIFQYYEKEERGRGNFPDRFSARQFPNYSSELNVNALLLGDSALYLCASSSLPTYSNQPQHFGDGTRLSIL.

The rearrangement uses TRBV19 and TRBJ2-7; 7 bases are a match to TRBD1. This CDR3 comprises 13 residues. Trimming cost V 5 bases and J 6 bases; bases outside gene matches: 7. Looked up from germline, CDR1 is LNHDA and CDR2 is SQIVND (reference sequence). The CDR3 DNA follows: TGTGCCAGTAGTGTCAACAGGGGATCCGAGCAGTACTTC. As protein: CASSVNRGSEQYF. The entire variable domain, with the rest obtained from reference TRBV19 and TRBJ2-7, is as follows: DGGITQSPKYLFRKEGQNVTLSCEQNLNHDAMYWYRQDPGQGLRLIYYSQIVNDFQKGDIAEGYSVSREKKESFPLTVTSAQKNPTAFYLCASSVNRGSEQYFGPGTRLTVT.

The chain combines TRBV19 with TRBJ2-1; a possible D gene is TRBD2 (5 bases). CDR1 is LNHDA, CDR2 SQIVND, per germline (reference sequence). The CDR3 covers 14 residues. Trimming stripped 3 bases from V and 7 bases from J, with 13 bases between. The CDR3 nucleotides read TGTGCCAGTAGTATTGTTTCGGGAAGGAATGAGCAGTTCTTC. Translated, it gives CASSIVSGRNEQFF.

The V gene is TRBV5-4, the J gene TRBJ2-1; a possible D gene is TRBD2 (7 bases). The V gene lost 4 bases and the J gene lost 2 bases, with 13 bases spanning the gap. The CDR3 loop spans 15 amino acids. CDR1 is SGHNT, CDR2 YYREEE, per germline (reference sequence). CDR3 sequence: CASSRGGVTYNEQFF. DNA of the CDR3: TGTGCCAGCAGCAGGGGGGGAGTCACCTACAATGAGCAGTTCTTC. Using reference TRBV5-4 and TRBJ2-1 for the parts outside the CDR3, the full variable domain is ETGVTQSPTHLIKTRGQQVTLRCSSQSGHNTVSWYQQALGQGPQFIFQYYREEENGRGNFPPRFSGLQFPNYSSELNVNALELDDSALYLCASSRGGVTYNEQFFGPGTRLTVL.

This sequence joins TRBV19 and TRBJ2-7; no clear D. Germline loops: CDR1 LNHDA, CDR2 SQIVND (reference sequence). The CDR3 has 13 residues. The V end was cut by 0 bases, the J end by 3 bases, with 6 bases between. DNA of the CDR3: TGTGCCAGTAGTATAGAAGGGAACTACGAGCAGTACTTC. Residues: CASSIEGNYEQYF. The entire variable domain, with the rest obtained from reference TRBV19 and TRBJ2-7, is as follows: DGGITQSPKYLFRKEGQNVTLSCEQNLNHDAMYWYRQDPGQGLRLIYYSQIVNDFQKGDIAEGYSVSREKKESFPLTVTSAQKNPTAFYLCASSIEGNYEQYFGPGTRLTVT.

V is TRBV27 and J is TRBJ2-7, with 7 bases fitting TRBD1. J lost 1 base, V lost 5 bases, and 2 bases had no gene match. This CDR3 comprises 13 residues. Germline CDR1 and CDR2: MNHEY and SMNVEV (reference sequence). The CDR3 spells CASSVDRSYEQYF. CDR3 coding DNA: TGTGCCAGCAGTGTGGACAGGTCCTACGAGCAGTACTTC.